This T cell receptor (beta chain) was identified during a study of cytomegalovirus exposure and HLA in healthy donors. 13 Jbeta primers and 60 Vbeta primers were used for the PCR. Method: immunoSEQ multiplex PCR; TCRdb's copy keeps in-frame clones and lacks some. The sample records about 160,000 clones, roughly 70% being singletons. The CDR3 is 13 amino acids. With 11 bases clipped from V and 0 bases from J, the junction kept 5 bases outside the gene matches. CDR1 MDHEN and CDR2 SYDVKM come from the germline V gene. The origin of this receptor is a woman between 45 and 65 years old in good health and CMV-seropositive. The V and J genes are TRBV28 and TRBJ2-3, with 7 positions matching TRBD1. The sample consisted of PBMCs. The CDR3 is CASPGGSTDTQYF. The CDR3 coding sequence is TGTGCCTCCCCAGGGGGTAGCACAGATACGCAGTATTTT. Full variable domain (rest looked up from reference TRBV28 and TRBJ2-3): DVKVTQSSRYLVKRTGEKVFLECVQDMDHENMFWYRQDPGLGLRLIYFSYDVKMKEKGDIPEGYSVSREKKERFSLILESASTNQTSMYLCASPGGSTDTQYFGPGTRLTVL.